The T cell receptor (beta chain) described here comes from a study of blood T cell repertoires in COVID-19. On the study more broadly: Specimens from acute and convalescent COVID-19 originated in the United States, Italy and Spain. In each case, the material was cDNA or gDNA derived from T cells, B-cell-depleted T cells, or PBMCs.

As originally analysed: Reference gene primer amplification gave nucleated cell count estimates. The protocol was immunoSEQ multiplex PCR, while the TCRdb copy is restricted to in-frame clones and leaves out a portion. That table gives V, J and clone size, and the DNA gave D and trimming. This sample has fewer than 90,000 clones, with 87% found just once. Looked up from germline, CDR1 is SGHTA and CDR2 is FQGNSA. The junction had 7 bases not matched to a gene; V was cut back by 4 bases and J by 5 bases. The CDR3 is made up of 15 amino acids. V is TRBV7-2 and J is TRBJ2-5; TRBD2 matches 10 bases. The receptor comes from a male donor with acute or convalescent COVID-19. The sample comprised peripheral blood. This chain's CDR3 is CASSSQRGGPETQYF. The CDR3 coding sequence is TGTGCCAGCAGCTCCCAGCGGGGGGGCCCGGAGACCCAGTACTTC.